The next 24 T cell receptor beta chains were all read from a single sample in a study of T cell responses to AZD1222 COVID-19 vaccine. Clones were sequenced by immunoSEQ multiplex PCR, and TCRdb holds only the in-frame ones, with some missing. The repertoire holds roughly 200,000 clones, with about 95% as singletons. The specimen comprised peripheral blood, sampled 28 days after the second dose of the MenACWY control vaccine. These receptors originate from an adult who received the MenACWY meningococcal vaccine as a control.

CDR3 sequence: CASSLRAGLAGSLDEQYF. For the CDR3, the DNA is TGTGCCAGCAGCTTACGGGCGGGACTAGCGGGGTCTCTTGACGAGCAGTACTTC. This chain uses TRBV7-6 with TRBJ2-7; 13 bases align to TRBD2. In germline, CDR1 is SGHVS, CDR2 FNYEAQ. Trimming at V came to 2 bases and at J to 5 bases, leaving 12 bases not matched to a gene. This CDR3 region has 18 residues.

The chain joins TRBV28 to TRBJ1-2; D is unresolved. The CDR3 consists of 15 residues. Trimming removed 6 bases at V and 4 bases at J, with 18 bases between. Germline values: CDR1 MDHEN, CDR2 SYDVKM. The CDR3 DNA reads as TGTGCCAGCAGATCTCTTCGGACGCGGATCTATGGCTACACCTTC. It codes for CASRSLRTRIYGYTF.

The V and J genes are TRBV7-9 and TRBJ2-2; D could derive from TRBD1 or TRBD2 (6 bases each). The CDR3 sequence is 13 residues long. Trimming removed 5 bases from V and 6 bases from J, with 10 bases in between. CDR1 is SEHNR and CDR2 is FQNEAQ in the germline V gene (reference sequence). The CDR3 loop is CASSQRGAGELFF. The CDR3 DNA sequence: TGTGCCAGCAGCCAAAGGGGGGCCGGGGAGCTGTTTTTT.

CDR3 in DNA: TGTGCCAGCAGCTCAGGGGGCGCCTACGAGCAGTACTTC. Its protein is CASSSGGAYEQYF. The J gene is TRBJ2-7, the V gene TRBV5-6, with 8 bases lining up with TRBD1. Trimming removed 3 bases from V and 2 bases from J; junction bases left unmatched: 1. Germline CDR1 reads SGHDT; CDR2 reads YYEEEE. The CDR3 loop spans 13 amino acids.

The J gene is TRBJ2-1, the V gene TRBV3-1 (or the pseudogene TRBV3-2); no clear D gene. V was trimmed by 1 base and J by 6 bases, leaving 13 bases between them. Germline loops: CDR1 LGHDT, CDR2 YNNKEL (reference sequence). This CDR3 has 15 amino acids. The CDR3 DNA follows: TGTGCCAGCAGCCAAGTGATCCTTCCCCCCAATGAGCAGTTCTTC. Translating gives CASSQVILPPNEQFF.

The V and J genes are TRBV29-1 and TRBJ2-5, with D possibly TRBD2 on 6 matching bases. CDR3 length: 13 amino acids. V gave up 1 base and J gave up 5 bases, with 11 bases separating them. Germline assignment: CDR1 SQVTM and CDR2 ANQGSEA. Written as DNA, the CDR3 is TGCAGCGTTGAAGTGGCAGCGGGTGAGACCCAGTACTTC. As protein: CSVEVAAGETQYF.

The rearrangement uses TRBV28 and TRBJ2-3; D is possibly TRBD1 or TRBD2 (5 bases each). Looked up from germline, CDR1 is MDHEN and CDR2 is SYDVKM. V was clipped by 6 bases and J by 1 base, with 11 bases between them. The length of the CDR3 is 14 residues. The CDR3 sequence is CASSPVGGTDTQYF. DNA for the CDR3: TGTGCCAGCAGCCCGGTGGGGGGCACAGATACGCAGTATTTT. Complete variable domain (other parts from reference TRBV28 and TRBJ2-3): DVKVTQSSRYLVKRTGEKVFLECVQDMDHENMFWYRQDPGLGLRLIYFSYDVKMKEKGDIPEGYSVSREKKERFSLILESASTNQTSMYLCASSPVGGTDTQYFGPGTRLTVL.

The CDR3: CASSKSAGGNQETQYF. CDR3 coding DNA: TGTGCCAGCAGCAAATCAGCGGGAGGAAACCAAGAGACCCAGTACTTC. The chain links TRBV21-1 to TRBJ2-5; the DNA was not compared with TRBD2, the D call given in the table. TRBV21-1 is annotated as a pseudogene. This CDR3 has 16 residues.

Of note for this clone: Mismatch with germline at one junction end may stem from a read error. CDR3 residues: CASSEIPSGGGDF. CDR3 nucleotide sequence: TGTGCCAGCAGTGAAATCCCCTCTGGGGGCGGTGACTTC. The chain recombines TRBV2 with TRBJ2-7, with a weak D call TRBD1 (6 bases). The length of the CDR3 is 13 residues. CDR1 and CDR2 from the germline V gene are SNHLY and FYNNEI. Drawing the rest from reference TRBV2 and TRBJ2-7, the complete variable domain is EPEVTQTPSHQVTQMGQEVILRCVPISNHLYFYWYRQILGQKVEFLVSFYNNEISEKSEIFDDQFSVERPDGSNFTLKIRSTKLEDSAMYFCASSEIPSGGGDFGPGTRLTVT.

This clone was seen just once. The chain recombines TRBV7-9 with TRBJ1-4; 9 bases are a match to TRBD1. V gave up 2 bases and J gave up 5 bases; unmatched junction bases: 3. The V gene's germline CDR1 is SEHNR and CDR2 FQNEAQ (reference sequence). This CDR3 has 15 amino acids. Written as DNA, the CDR3 is TGTGCCAGCAGCTTAAGGGGACAGGGAAATGAAAAACTGTTTTTT. Its protein is CASSLRGQGNEKLFF.

The chain recombines TRBV6-5 with TRBJ1-1; TRBD1 might be the D (5 bases). With 1 base removed from V and 4 bases from J, the gap between germline ends came to 10 bases. The length of the CDR3 is 14 residues. Germline V gene sequence: CDR1 MNHEY, CDR2 SVGAGI. CDR3 nucleotide sequence: TGTGCCAGCAGTTACTATGGGGGGAGCACTGAAGCTTTCTTT. The encoded protein is CASSYYGGSTEAFF.

The chain uses TRBV11-2 and TRBJ1-1; D ambiguous. The CDR3 has 13 residues. V lost 5 bases and J lost 4, with 11 bases in between. Germline CDR1 SGHAT, CDR2 FQNNGV. The CDR3 spells CASSLRKSTEAFF. CDR3 bases: TGTGCCAGCAGCCTCCGGAAGAGCACTGAAGCTTTCTTT.

This clone showed up just once. V gene TRBV18 combines with J gene TRBJ1-3; D gene uncertain. The germline CDR1 and CDR2 sequences are KGHSH and LQKENI. V dropped 3 bases and J dropped 0 bases, with 6 bases sitting between them. This CDR3 contains 14 residues. CDR3 residues: CASSPTRSGNTIYF. The CDR3 nucleotides are TGTGCCAGCTCACCCACGCGCTCTGGAAACACCATATATTTT.

The CDR3 loop reads CASSKRQGDEAFF. The CDR3 coding sequence is TGTGCCAGCAGCAAGCGGCAGGGGGACGAAGCTTTCTTT. The V call is TRBV7-3, the J call TRBJ1-1; 7 nucleotides align to TRBD1. The V gene end was trimmed by 5 bases and the J gene end by 8 bases; junction bases not matched to a gene: 8. The CDR3 has 13 amino acids. Germline V gives CDR1 SGHTA, CDR2 FQGTGA.

The rearrangement joins TRBV21-1 to TRBJ2-5; TRBD1, the table's D call, was not compared with the DNA. TRBV21-1 is described as a pseudogene. This CDR3 contains 15 residues. As DNA, the CDR3 is TGTGCCAGCAGCGGCCGGGACAGGAGAGGGGAGACCCAGTACTTC. Encoded protein: CASSGRDRRGETQYF.

This chain joins TRBV7-8 and TRBJ1-6; D is unresolved. This CDR3 is 16 amino acids long. Between the trimmed V and J ends, which lost 5 bases and 6 bases, there was a span of 17 bases. Germline V CDR1 and CDR2: SGHVS, FQNEAQ. This CDR3 is CASSIGPVLVNSPLHF. The CDR3 coding sequence is TGTGCCAGCAGCATCGGACCGGTCTTGGTTAATTCACCCCTCCACTTT.

V and J are TRBV19 and TRBJ1-5; D is ambiguous. The V end was cut by 5 bases, the J end by 10 bases, with 15 bases between. Looked up from germline, CDR1 is LNHDA and CDR2 is SQIVND (reference sequence). This CDR3 has 13 residues. The CDR3 nucleotides are TGTGCCAGTAGTTCGGTGGCTGGGCCTCCCCAGCATTTT. It translates to CASSSVAGPPQHF.

V is TRBV4-3 and J is TRBJ2-2; the match to TRBD1 covers 9 bases. J was trimmed by 5 bases and V by 0 bases; bases with no gene match: 7. Per germline, CDR1 LGHNA and CDR2 YSLEER. This CDR3 region has 17 residues. This CDR3 reads CASSQDPTGGLTGELFF. In DNA form, the CDR3 reads TGCGCCAGCAGCCAAGACCCCACAGGGGGCTTAACCGGGGAGCTGTTTTTT.

The chain combines TRBV3-1 (or the pseudogene TRBV3-2) with TRBJ2-7, with D possibly matching TRBD1 (5 bases). The germline CDR1 and CDR2 sequences are LGHDT and YNNKEL (reference sequence). The V gene lost 0 bases and the J gene lost 7 bases, with 13 bases spanning the gap. CDR3 length: 14 residues. CDR3 nucleotides: TGTGCCAGCAGCCAAGATCCCAGGGTTGGGGAGCAGTACTTC. Translation gives CASSQDPRVGEQYF.

The table lists this clone with a count of one. The V and J genes are TRBV4-1 and TRBJ1-6; a possible D gene is TRBD1 (6 bases). The CDR3 covers 15 residues. Germline-derived CDR1 and CDR2 are MGHRA and YSYEKL. The V gene lost 0 bases and the J gene lost 9 bases, with 12 bases spanning the gap. The CDR3 reads CASSQDNSGASPLHF. In nucleotides, the CDR3 is TGCGCCAGCAGCCAAGATAATTCAGGGGCTTCACCCCTCCACTTT.

The rearrangement links TRBV28 to TRBJ1-1; D is unresolved. The V end was cut by 6 bases, the J end by 5 bases, with 10 bases between. Germline CDR1 and CDR2: MDHEN and SYDVKM. CDR3 size: 12 residues. CDR3 DNA: TGTGCCAGCAGCTCAAGAAGGACTGAAGCTTTCTTT. It is translated as CASSSRRTEAFF.

This chain connects TRBV5-8 to TRBJ2-5, with 8 bases fitting TRBD1. This CDR3 spans 15 amino acids. Trimming cost V 0 bases and J 5 bases; bases outside gene matches: 6. CDR1 is SGHTS, CDR2 YDEGEE, per germline. CDR3 nucleotide sequence: TGTGCCAGCAGCTTGGCAGGGGGCGCGTGGGAGACCCAGTACTTC. Its translation: CASSLAGGAWETQYF.

The chain has TRBV2 and TRBJ2-3; 7 positions agree with TRBD1. Germline loops: CDR1 SNHLY, CDR2 FYNNEI. The V gene end was trimmed by 3 bases and the J gene end by 3 bases; junction bases not matched to a gene: 3. This CDR3 has 14 amino acids. CDR3 amino acids: CASSDLTGTDTQYF. CDR3 bases: TGTGCCAGCAGTGATTTGACAGGGACAGATACGCAGTATTTT.

The gene calls are TRBV19 and TRBJ1-2; maybe TRBD1 (5 bases). V was shortened by 11 bases and J by 2 bases, with 15 bases between the two germline ends. The V gene's germline CDR1 is LNHDA and CDR2 SQIVND (reference sequence). CDR3 size: 13 residues. The CDR3 reads CAASPRDNYGYTF. The CDR3 DNA is TGTGCCGCCTCCCCCCGGGACAACTATGGCTACACCTTC.